A selection of T cell receptor beta chains follows, all from one sample in a study of a mutant IDH1 vaccine in newly diagnosed glioma. Their antigens remain unidentified. Using immunoSEQ multiplex PCR, the repertoire was profiled, and TCRdb retains in-frame clones only, with some absent. The table shows tens of thousands of clones, with less than 90% occurring only once. Sequencing was performed on PBMCs, taken from a glioma patient whose treatment included an IDH1 peptide vaccine. The receptors originated from a man aged 40-50 years with glioma. CDR3s include the opening cysteine and the closing phenylalanine or tryptophan. D genes are given only for firm matches. Clone size is not always given. Where it is, it says once, few, many or a class for expanded clones.

v_gene	j_gene	d_gene	abundance	CDR3nt	CDR3aa
TRBV7-8	TRBJ1-2	-	-	TGTGCCAGCAGCCCGGACAGTTTAAGCTATGGCTACACCTTC	CASSPDSLSYGYTF
TRBV4-2	TRBJ1-2	TRBD1	-	TGTGCCAGCAGCCAAGGGACAGGGAACTATGGCTACACCTTC	CASSQGTGNYGYTF
TRBV7-2	TRBJ1-3	-	-	TGTGCCAGCAGCTCCTTCATTGGGGTCGGGATAAACACCATATATTTT	CASSSFIGVGINTIYF
TRBV7-9	TRBJ2-2	-	-	TGTGCCAGCAGCTTAGCGGTGGGGAACACCGGGGAGCTGTTTTTT	CASSLAVGNTGELFF
TRBV4-3	TRBJ1-3	-	-	TGCGCCAGCAGCCAAGACGGACACTCTGGAAACACCATATATTTT	CASSQDGHSGNTIYF
TRBV13	TRBJ2-3	TRBD2	-	TGTGCCAGCAGCTTAGTGGGGCTAGCGGGAGTACACGCAGATACGCAGTATTTT	CASSLVGLAGVHADTQYF
TRBV7-2	TRBJ2-3	-	-	TGTGCCAGCAGCGCGAGTCGGCTCACAGATACGCAGTATTTT	CASSASRLTDTQYF
TRBV5-1	TRBJ2-5	-	once	TGCGCCAGCCGTCGTCTCGACAGTCAAGAGACCCAGTACTTC	CASRRLDSQETQYF
TRBV19	TRBJ2-7	TRBD1	-	TGTGCCAGTAGTGCCCGGACAGGAAACTCCTACGAGCAGTACTTC	CASSARTGNSYEQYF
TRBV7-9	TRBJ2-3	TRBD2	-	TGTGCCAGCAGCGACAGACTAGCGGGAAGCACAGATACGCAGTATTTT	CASSDRLAGSTDTQYF
TRBV7-9	TRBJ2-5	-	-	TGTGCCAGCAGCTTAGGAGAAGAGACCCAGTACTTC	CASSLGEETQYF
TRBV5-6	TRBJ2-7	-	-	TGTGCCAGCAGCTTCGGCCCATTAGAGCAGTACTTC	CASSFGPLEQYF
TRBV25-1	TRBJ2-2	-	few	TGTGCCAGCTCGCCCCCCACCGGGGAGCTGTTTTTT	CASSPPTGELFF
TRBV27	TRBJ2-3	-	once	TGTGCCAGCAGTTTAACGGTACCCACAGATACGCAGTATTTT	CASSLTVPTDTQYF
TRBV19	TRBJ2-3	-	-	TGTGCCAGCACTAGCACAGATACGCAGTATTTT	CASTSTDTQYF
TRBV19	TRBJ2-1	TRBD2	-	TGTGCCAGTAGTGCCGGGACTAGCGGGCGACAGTTCTTC	CASSAGTSGRQFF
TRBV14	TRBJ2-7	TRBD2	once	TGTGCCAGCAGCCTTCTAGCGGGAGGGGACGAGCAGTACTTC	CASSLLAGGDEQYF
TRBV7-2	TRBJ1-2	TRBD1	-	TGTGCCAGCAGCTCAGGACAGGGGGCCTCCCAAGGGGGCTACACCTTC	CASSSGQGASQGGYTF
TRBV19	TRBJ2-7	-	-	TGTGCCAGTAGTATATATGGGACAAGGGGGGAGCAGTACTTC	CASSIYGTRGEQYF
TRBV15	TRBJ2-1	-	-	TGTGCCACCAGCAATTGGAGGGGGGAGCAGTTCTTC	CATSNWRGEQFF
TRBV6-5	TRBJ1-1	-	few	TGTGCCAGCAGTTCCGGGGCTAATGCGGACACTGAAGCTTTCTTT	CASSSGANADTEAFF
TRBV6-5	TRBJ2-7	-	-	TGTGCCAGCAGTACGGACGCGGCCTTGACCTTGTACTTC	CASSTDAALTLYF
TRBV19	TRBJ2-1	TRBD2	-	TGTGCCAGTAGTATAGATCCCCCGGGACTAGGCAAATGTGAGCAGTTCTTC	CASSIDPPGLGKCEQFF
TRBV5-1	TRBJ2-5	TRBD2	once	TGCGCCAGCAGCCCGGGAGGGGGTCGGACAGAGACCCAGTACTTC	CASSPGGGRTETQYF
TRBV9	TRBJ2-7	TRBD2	-	TGTGCCAGCAGCGTAGCCCCTAGCGGGACGTACGAGCAGTACTTC	CASSVAPSGTYEQYF
TRBV7-2	TRBJ1-2	-	-	TGTGCCAGCAGTCGGGGTCGTAACAACTATGGCTACACCTTC	CASSRGRNNYGYTF
TRBV7-8	TRBJ1-5	TRBD1	-	TGTGCCAGCAGCTTAGCTACAGGGGGCAATCAGCCCCAGCATTTT	CASSLATGGNQPQHF
TRBV5-6	TRBJ1-5	TRBD1	-	TGTGCCAGCAGCCGCGACAGGGAACATACTCAGCCCCAGCATTTT	CASSRDREHTQPQHF
TRBV7-2	TRBJ2-5	-	-	TGTGCCAGCAGCCGGGTCCCGGGGGAAGAGACCCAGTACTTC	CASSRVPGEETQYF
TRBV7-7	TRBJ2-5	-	-	TGTGCCAGCAGCCCCAAGGGGGTGCCCCAAGAGACCCAGTACTTC	CASSPKGVPQETQYF
TRBV4-2	TRBJ2-3	-	-	TGTGCCAGCTTGGGCGACTCAGATACGCAGTATTTT	CASLGDSDTQYF
TRBV5-1	TRBJ2-1	-	-	TGCGCCAGCAGCTTGGGGGACGAACACAATGAGCAGTTCTTC	CASSLGDEHNEQFF
TRBV10-3	TRBJ2-1	TRBD2	few	TGTGCCATCAGCCAGAGCGGGAGCAATGAGCAGTTCTTC	CAISQSGSNEQFF
TRBV7-2	TRBJ2-5	TRBD1	-	TGTGCCAGCAGCTTTGGACAGGGTACGGAGACCCAGTACTTC	CASSFGQGTETQYF
TRBV11-2	TRBJ2-6	TRBD1	once	TGTGCCAGCAGCCCACGACAGGGGGCGGGTGGGGCCAACGTCCTGACTTTC	CASSPRQGAGGANVLTF
TRBV9	TRBJ1-1	TRBD1	-	TGTGCCAGCAGCCCAGGACAGGGAAATACTGAAGCTTTCTTT	CASSPGQGNTEAFF
TRBV29-1	TRBJ2-7	-	-	TGCAGCGTTGAAGATCCTAGGGGCGCCTCCTACGAGCAGTACTTC	CSVEDPRGASYEQYF
TRBV21-1	TRBJ2-7	-	-	TGTGCCAGCAGCTCATACTGGACAGGCGAGGGAGGGATCCGGGCTCGGGAGCAGTACTTC	CASSSYWTGEGGIRAREQYF
TRBV27	TRBJ2-1	TRBD2	-	TGTGCCAGCAGTTTAAGAGCGGGGGAGCAGTTCTTC	CASSLRAGEQFF
TRBV7-9	TRBJ2-4	-	-	TGTGCCAGCAGCTCCCCTAACACGGGGCCCAAAAACATTCAGTACTTC	CASSSPNTGPKNIQYF
TRBV2	TRBJ2-3	-	-	TGTGCCAGCGGCCCGGGACTTAGGGGCACAGATACGCAGTATTTT	CASGPGLRGTDTQYF
TRBV18	TRBJ2-7	TRBD1	-	TGTGCCAGCTCACCACCGACAGGGGAGGCCTACGAGCAGTACTTC	CASSPPTGEAYEQYF
TRBV28	TRBJ1-3	-	-	TGTGCCAGCAGGGAGAGCCGCTCTGGAAACACCATATATTTT	CASRESRSGNTIYF
TRBV2	TRBJ2-5	-	few	TGTGCCAGCAAATTGGTCAGTCCTCAAGAGACCCAGTACTTC	CASKLVSPQETQYF
TRBV5-1	TRBJ2-7	-	-	TGCGCCAGCAGCTCGAGCTACGAGCAGTACTTC	CASSSSYEQYF
TRBV10-3	TRBJ2-7	-	once	TGTGCCATCAGTGAGTCGGGGGCAGGGGTGTTTAACGAGCAGTACTTC	CAISESGAGVFNEQYF
TRBV5-8	TRBJ2-1	-	-	TGTGCCAGCAACCCCCTTACGAGGCCCAATGAGCAGTTCTTC	CASNPLTRPNEQFF
TRBV14	TRBJ1-1	TRBD1	-	TGTGCCAGCAGCCAACTACCACAGGGGGCAGGCACTGAAGCTTTCTTT	CASSQLPQGAGTEAFF
TRBV9	TRBJ2-7	-	once	TGTGCCAGCAGCCCCCTAGGTCTCAGGGGGGAAGTCTACGAGCAGTACTTC	CASSPLGLRGEVYEQYF
TRBV10-3	TRBJ2-7	-	-	TGTGCCATCAGTGTTGGGCAGGGGCTCGAGCAGTACTTC	CAISVGQGLEQYF
TRBV6-1	TRBJ2-7	TRBD2	-	TGTGCCATACTTAGCGGGGACTCCTACGAGCAGTACTTC	CAILSGDSYEQYF